Listed below are T cell receptor beta chains from one sample, sequenced in a study of T-cell memory formation after mild COVID-19. TCRdb re-derived calls from the 5' RACE reads in MiXCR, one entry per CDR3 protein. Among 300,000 to 400,000 distinct CDR3 sequences, around 15% were seen once, and the ten largest hold about 20%. Sequences were obtained from PBMCs or a T cell subset sorted from them (not recorded which). The receptor set was obtained from a man aged 18 to 30 who had mild COVID-19 (a few samples of this study predate the infection). Cell type and time point are not known. CDR3s include the opening cysteine and the closing phenylalanine or tryptophan. Clone size appears in some rows only: once, few, many, or a class for an expanded clone.

size	V	J	CDR3
-	TRBV5-1	TRBJ2-1	CASSWGDKTYNEQFF
few	TRBV9	TRBJ2-5	CASSVGTREKTQYF
-	TRBV27	TRBJ1-1	CASSLSRNSGAFF
few	TRBV15	TRBJ1-6	CATSSGRPQSPLHF
-	TRBV27	TRBJ2-1	CASSSPGQGYNEQFF
-	TRBV28	TRBJ1-2	CASSFTGPNYGYTF
-	TRBV7-2	TRBJ1-4	CASSGKWGNEKLFF
-	TRBV2	TRBJ2-2	CASSRGWDTGELFF
few	TRBV28	TRBJ2-2	CASSPPAQTGGHGELFF
many	TRBV27	TRBJ1-5	CASSLDSRQPQHF
-	TRBV20-1	TRBJ1-2	CSARGQTNYGYTF
-	TRBV7-2	TRBJ1-1	CASSPDQGYVLAFF
few	TRBV12-3/TRBV12-4	TRBJ2-3	CASRPALAGGSDTQYF
-	TRBV7-2	TRBJ1-1	CASSFSRFTEAFF
many	TRBV20-1	TRBJ2-3	CSARVLPGLPSSTDTQYF
-	TRBV6-5	TRBJ1-1	CASSNLNTEAFF
many	TRBV6-1	TRBJ2-7	CASSEMHPYEQYF
-	TRBV7-2	TRBJ1-4	CASSFDMGGNEKLFF
few	TRBV6-2/TRBV6-3	TRBJ2-5	CASSYGTKETQYF
once	TRBV3-1	TRBJ1-6	CASSQAGFFHF
-	TRBV7-3	TRBJ2-5	CASSRGSSGETQYF
-	TRBV6-5	TRBJ1-3	CASSLVLSSGNTIYF
few	TRBV12-3/TRBV12-4	TRBJ1-1	CASSFNRGLTEAFF
-	TRBV20-1	TRBJ2-1	CSANSAQFF